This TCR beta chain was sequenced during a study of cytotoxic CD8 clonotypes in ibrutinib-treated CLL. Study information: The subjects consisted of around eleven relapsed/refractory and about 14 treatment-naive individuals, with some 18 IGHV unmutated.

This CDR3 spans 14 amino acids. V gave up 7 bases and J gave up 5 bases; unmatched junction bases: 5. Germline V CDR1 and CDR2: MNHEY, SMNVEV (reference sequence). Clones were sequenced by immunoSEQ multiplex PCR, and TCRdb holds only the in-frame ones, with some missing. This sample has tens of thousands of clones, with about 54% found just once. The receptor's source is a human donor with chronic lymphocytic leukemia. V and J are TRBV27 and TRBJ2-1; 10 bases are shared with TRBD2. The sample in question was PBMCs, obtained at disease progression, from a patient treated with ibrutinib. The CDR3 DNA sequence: TGTGCCAGCACTAGCGGGAGTATCAACAATGAGCAGTTCTTC. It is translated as CASTSGSINNEQFF.